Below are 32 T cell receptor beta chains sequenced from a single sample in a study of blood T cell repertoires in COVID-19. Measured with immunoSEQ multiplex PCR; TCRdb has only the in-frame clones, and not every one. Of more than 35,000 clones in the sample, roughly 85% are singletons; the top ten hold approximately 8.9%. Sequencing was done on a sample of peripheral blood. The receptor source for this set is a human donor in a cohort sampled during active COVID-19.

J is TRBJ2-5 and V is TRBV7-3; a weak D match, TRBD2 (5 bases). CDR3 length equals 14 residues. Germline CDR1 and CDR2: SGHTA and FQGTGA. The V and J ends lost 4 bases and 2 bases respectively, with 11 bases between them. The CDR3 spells CASSSSGLQETQYF. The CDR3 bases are TGTGCCAGCAGCTCTTCGGGATTACAAGAGACCCAGTACTTC.

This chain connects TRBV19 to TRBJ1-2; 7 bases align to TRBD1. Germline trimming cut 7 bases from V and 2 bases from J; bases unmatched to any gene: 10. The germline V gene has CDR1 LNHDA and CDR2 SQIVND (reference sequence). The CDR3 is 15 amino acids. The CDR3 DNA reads TGTGCCAGTACCCTACGACAGGGCGAAAACTATGGCTACACCTTC. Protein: CASTLRQGENYGYTF.

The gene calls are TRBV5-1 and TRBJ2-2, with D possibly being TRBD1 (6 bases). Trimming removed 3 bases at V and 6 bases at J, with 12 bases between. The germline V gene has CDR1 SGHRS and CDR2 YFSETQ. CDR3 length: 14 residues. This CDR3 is CASSSQGWSGELFF. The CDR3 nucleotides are TGCGCCAGCAGCTCACAGGGTTGGTCCGGGGAGCTGTTTTTT.

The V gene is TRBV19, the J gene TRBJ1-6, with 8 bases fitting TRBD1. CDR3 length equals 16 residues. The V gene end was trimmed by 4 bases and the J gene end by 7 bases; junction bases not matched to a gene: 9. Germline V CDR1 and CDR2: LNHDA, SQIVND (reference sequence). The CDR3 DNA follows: TGTGCCAGTAGTACTCGACAGGGGTCCGCCAATTCACCCCTCCACTTT. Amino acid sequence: CASSTRQGSANSPLHF.

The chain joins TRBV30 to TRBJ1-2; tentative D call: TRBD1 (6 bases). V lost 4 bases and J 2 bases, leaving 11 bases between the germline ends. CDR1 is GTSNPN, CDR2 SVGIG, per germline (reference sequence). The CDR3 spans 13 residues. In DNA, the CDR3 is TGTGCCTGGACCCCGACAGGAAACTATGGCTACACCTTC. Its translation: CAWTPTGNYGYTF.

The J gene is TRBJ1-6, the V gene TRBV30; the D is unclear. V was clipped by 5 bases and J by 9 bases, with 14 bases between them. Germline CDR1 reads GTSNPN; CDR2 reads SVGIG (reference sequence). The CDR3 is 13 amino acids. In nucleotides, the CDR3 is TGTGCCTGGTCTCGGGAGGTTGGTTCACCCCTCCACTTT. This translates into CAWSREVGSPLHF.

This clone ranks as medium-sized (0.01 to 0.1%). CDR3 residues: CASSPNQYGTGVGYTF. DNA for the CDR3: TGTGCCAGCAGCCCAAACCAGTACGGGACAGGGGTTGGCTACACCTTC. This chain uses TRBV9 with TRBJ1-2; 10 nucleotides line up with TRBD1. Germline lookup yields CDR1 SGDLS and CDR2 YYNGEE. The J segment lost 7 bases and the V segment lost 4 bases, leaving 13 bases of the junction unmatched. CDR3 length: 16 residues.

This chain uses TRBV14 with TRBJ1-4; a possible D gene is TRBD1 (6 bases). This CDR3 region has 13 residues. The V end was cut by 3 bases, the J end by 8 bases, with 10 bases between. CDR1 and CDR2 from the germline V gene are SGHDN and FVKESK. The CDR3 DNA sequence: TGTGCCAGCAGCCACCCCAGGGGAGAAAAACTGTTTTTT. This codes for CASSHPRGEKLFF.

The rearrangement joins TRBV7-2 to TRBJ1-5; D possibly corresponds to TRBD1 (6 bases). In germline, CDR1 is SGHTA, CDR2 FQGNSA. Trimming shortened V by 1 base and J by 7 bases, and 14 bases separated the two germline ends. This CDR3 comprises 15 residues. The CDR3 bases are TGTGCCAGCAGCTTAGACGCGGGGGCTGGACAGCCCCAGCATTTT. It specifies CASSLDAGAGQPQHF.

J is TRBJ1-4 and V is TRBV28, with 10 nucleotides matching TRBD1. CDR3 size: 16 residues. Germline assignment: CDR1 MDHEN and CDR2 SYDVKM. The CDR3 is CASVDRGPSTNEKLFF. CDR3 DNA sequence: TGTGCGAGCGTAGACAGGGGGCCGTCAACTAATGAAAAACTGTTTTTT.

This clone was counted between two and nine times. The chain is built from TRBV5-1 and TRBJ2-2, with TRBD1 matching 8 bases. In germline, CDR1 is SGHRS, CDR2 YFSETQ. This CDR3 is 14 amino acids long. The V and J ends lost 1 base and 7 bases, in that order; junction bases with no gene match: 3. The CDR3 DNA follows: TGCGCCAGCAGCTTGAGACAGGGGAACGGGGAGCTGTTTTTT. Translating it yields CASSLRQGNGELFF. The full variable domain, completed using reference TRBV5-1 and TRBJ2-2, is KAGVTQTPRYLIKTRGQQVTLSCSPISGHRSVSWYQQTPGQGLQFLFEYFSETQRNKGNFPGRFSGRQFSNSRSEMNVSTLELGDSALYLCASSLRQGNGELFFGEGSRLTVL.

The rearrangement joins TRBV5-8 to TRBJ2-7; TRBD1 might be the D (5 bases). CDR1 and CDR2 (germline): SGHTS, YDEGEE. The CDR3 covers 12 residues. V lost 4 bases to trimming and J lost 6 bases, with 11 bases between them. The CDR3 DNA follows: TGTGCCAGCAGCCGTAGGGGCTCCGAGCAGTACTTC. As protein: CASSRRGSEQYF. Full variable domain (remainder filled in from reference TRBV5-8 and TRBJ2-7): EAGVTQSPTHLIKTRGQQATLRCSPISGHTSVYWYQQALGLGLQFLLWYDEGEERNRGNFPPRFSGRQFPNYSSELNVNALELEDSALYLCASSRRGSEQYFGPGTRLTVT.

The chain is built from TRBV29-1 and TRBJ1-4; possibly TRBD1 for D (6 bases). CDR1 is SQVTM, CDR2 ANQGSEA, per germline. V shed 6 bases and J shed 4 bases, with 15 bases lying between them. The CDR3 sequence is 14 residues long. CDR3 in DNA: TGCAGCGTGGGAGAGAGGACAGTTAATGAAAAACTGTTTTTT. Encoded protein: CSVGERTVNEKLFF.

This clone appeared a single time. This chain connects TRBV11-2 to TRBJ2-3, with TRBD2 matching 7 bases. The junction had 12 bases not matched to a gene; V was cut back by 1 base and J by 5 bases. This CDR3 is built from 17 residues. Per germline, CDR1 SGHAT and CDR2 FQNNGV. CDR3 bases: TGTGCCAGCAGCTTAGGTTCTGGTGGCGGGAGAGGAGATACGCAGTATTTT. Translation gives CASSLGSGGGRGDTQYF.

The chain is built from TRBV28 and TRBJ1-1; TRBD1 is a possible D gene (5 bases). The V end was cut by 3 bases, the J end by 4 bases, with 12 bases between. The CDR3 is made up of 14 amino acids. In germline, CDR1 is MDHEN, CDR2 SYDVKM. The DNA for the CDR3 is TGTGCCAGCAGTTTGCCAGGGTCGAGCACTGAAGCTTTCTTT. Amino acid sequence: CASSLPGSSTEAFF.

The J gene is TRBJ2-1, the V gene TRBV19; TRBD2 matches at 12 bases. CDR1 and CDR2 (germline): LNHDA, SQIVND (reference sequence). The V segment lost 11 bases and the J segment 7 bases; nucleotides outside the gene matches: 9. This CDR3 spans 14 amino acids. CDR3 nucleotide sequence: TGTGCCGCTGGACGACTAGCGGGAGAGAATGAGCAGTTCTTC. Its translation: CAAGRLAGENEQFF.

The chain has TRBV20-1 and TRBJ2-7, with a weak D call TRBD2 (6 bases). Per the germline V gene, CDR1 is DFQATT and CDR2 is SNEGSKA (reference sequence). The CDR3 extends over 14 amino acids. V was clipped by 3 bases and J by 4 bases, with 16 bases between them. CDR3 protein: CSASQEASAYEQYF. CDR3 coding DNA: TGCAGTGCTAGTCAGGAGGCTAGCGCGTACGAGCAGTACTTC.

CDR3 in DNA: TGTGCCAGCAGCTTGGGAGTGCCTAATTCACCCCTCCACTTT. Translation: CASSLGVPNSPLHF. The rearrangement joins TRBV5-4 to TRBJ1-6; no reliable D call. CDR3 length equals 14 residues. Germline assignment: CDR1 SGHNT and CDR2 YYREEE (reference sequence). V was trimmed by 0 bases and J by 6 bases, leaving 7 bases between them.

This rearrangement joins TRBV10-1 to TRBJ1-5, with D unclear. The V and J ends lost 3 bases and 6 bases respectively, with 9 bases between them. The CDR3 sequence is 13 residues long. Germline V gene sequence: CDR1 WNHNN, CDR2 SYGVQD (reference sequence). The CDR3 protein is CASSDGPGQPQHF. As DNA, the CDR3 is TGCGCCAGCAGTGATGGGCCTGGTCAGCCCCAGCATTTT.

The CDR3 here is CASSQDYRGLAFF. CDR3 nucleotides: TGCGCCAGCAGCCAAGATTACAGGGGACTAGCTTTCTTT. The genes are TRBV4-1 and TRBJ1-1, with 7 bases lining up with TRBD1. Germline loops: CDR1 MGHRA, CDR2 YSYEKL. Trimming took 0 bases from V and 10 from J; bases not matched to a gene: 5. This CDR3 has 13 amino acids.

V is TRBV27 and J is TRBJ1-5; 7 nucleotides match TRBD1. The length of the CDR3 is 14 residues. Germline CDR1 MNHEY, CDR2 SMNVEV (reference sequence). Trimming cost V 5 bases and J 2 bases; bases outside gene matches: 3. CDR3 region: CASSRQGGNQPQHF. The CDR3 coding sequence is TGTGCCAGCAGTAGACAGGGCGGCAATCAGCCCCAGCATTTT.

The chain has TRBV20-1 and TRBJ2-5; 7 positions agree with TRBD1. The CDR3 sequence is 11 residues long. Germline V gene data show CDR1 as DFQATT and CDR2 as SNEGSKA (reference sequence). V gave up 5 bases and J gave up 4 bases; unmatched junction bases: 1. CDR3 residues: CSAPGGETQYF. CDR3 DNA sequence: TGCAGTGCTCCAGGGGGAGAGACCCAGTACTTC.

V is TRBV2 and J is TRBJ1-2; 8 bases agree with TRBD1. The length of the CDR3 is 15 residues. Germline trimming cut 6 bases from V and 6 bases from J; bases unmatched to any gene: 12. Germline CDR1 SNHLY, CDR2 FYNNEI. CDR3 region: CASSLRQGPPHGYTF. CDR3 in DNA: TGTGCCAGCAGCCTCAGACAGGGGCCGCCCCATGGCTACACCTTC. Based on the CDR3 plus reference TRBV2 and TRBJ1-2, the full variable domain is EPEVTQTPSHQVTQMGQEVILRCVPISNHLYFYWYRQILGQKVEFLVSFYNNEISEKSEIFDDQFSVERPDGSNFTLKIRSTKLEDSAMYFCASSLRQGPPHGYTFGSGTRLTVV.

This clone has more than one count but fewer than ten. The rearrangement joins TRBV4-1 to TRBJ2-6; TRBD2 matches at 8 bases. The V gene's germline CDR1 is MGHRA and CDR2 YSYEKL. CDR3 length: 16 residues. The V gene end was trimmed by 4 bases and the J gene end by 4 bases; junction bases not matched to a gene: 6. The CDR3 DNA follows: TGCGCCAGCAGCCCCGGGGGGGCTGGCGGGGCCAACGTCCTGACTTTC. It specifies CASSPGGAGGANVLTF.

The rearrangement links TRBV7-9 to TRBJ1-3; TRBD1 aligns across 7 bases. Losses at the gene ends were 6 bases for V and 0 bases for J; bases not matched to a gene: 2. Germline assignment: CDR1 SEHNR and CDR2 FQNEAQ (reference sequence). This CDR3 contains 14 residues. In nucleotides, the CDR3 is TGTGCCAGCAGTACAGGGGCCTCTGGAAACACCATATATTTT. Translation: CASSTGASGNTIYF. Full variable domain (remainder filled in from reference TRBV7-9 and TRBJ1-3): DTGVSQNPRHKITKRGQNVTFRCDPISEHNRLYWYRQTLGQGPEFLTYFQNEAQLEKSRLLSDRFSAERPKGSFSTLEIQRTEQGDSAMYLCASSTGASGNTIYFGEGSWLTVV.

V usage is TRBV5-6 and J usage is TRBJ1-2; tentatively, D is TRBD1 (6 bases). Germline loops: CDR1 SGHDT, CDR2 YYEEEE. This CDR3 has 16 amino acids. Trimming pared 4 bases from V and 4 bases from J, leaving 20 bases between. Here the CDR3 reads CASSPGQPSRGYGYTF. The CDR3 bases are TGTGCCAGCAGCCCAGGACAGCCCTCCCGAGGCTATGGCTACACCTTC.

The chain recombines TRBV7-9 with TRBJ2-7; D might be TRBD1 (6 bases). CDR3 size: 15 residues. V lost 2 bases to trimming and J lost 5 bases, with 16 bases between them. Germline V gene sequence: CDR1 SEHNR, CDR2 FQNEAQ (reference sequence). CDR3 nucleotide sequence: TGTGCCAGCAGCTTAAAAGGAGGACAGTTGGACGAGCAGTACTTC. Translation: CASSLKGGQLDEQYF. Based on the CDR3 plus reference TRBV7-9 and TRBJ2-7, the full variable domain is DTGVSQNPRHKITKRGQNVTFRCDPISEHNRLYWYRQTLGQGPEFLTYFQNEAQLEKSRLLSDRFSAERPKGSFSTLEIQRTEQGDSAMYLCASSLKGGQLDEQYFGPGTRLTVT.

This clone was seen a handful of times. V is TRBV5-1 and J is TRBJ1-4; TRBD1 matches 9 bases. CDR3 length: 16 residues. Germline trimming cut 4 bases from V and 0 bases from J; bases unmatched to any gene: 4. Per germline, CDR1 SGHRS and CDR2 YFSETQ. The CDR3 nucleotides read TGCGCCAGCAGCCAGACAGGGGGTGCAACTAATGAAAAACTGTTTTTT. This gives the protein CASSQTGGATNEKLFF.

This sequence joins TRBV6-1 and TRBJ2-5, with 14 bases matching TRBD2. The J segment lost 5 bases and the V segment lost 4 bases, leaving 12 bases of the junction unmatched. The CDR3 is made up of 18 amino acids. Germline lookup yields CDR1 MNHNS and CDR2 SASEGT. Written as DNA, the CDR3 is TGTGCCAGCAGTGGCACACGGGGACTAGCGGGAGAGGGGGAGACCCAGTACTTC. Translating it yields CASSGTRGLAGEGETQYF.

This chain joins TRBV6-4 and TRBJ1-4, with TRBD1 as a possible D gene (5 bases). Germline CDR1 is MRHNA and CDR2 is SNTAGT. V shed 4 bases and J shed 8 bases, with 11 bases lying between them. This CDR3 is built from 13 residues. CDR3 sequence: CASSVGRGEKLFF. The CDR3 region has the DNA TGTGCCAGCAGTGTCGGGAGGGGAGAAAAACTGTTTTTT.

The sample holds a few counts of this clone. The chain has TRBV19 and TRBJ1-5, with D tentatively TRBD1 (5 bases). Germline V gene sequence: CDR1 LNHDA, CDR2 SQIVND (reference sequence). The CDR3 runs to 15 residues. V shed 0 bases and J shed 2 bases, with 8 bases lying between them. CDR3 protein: CASSIEGGGNQPQHF. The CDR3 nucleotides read TGTGCCAGTAGTATAGAGGGAGGGGGCAATCAGCCCCAGCATTTT.

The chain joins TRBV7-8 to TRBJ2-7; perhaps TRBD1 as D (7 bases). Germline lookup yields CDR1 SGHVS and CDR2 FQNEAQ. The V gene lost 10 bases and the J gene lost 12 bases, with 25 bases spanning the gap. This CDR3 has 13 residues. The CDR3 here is CATETGRSRGPYF. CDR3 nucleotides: TGTGCCACCGAGACAGGGAGGTCCCGGGGACCGTACTTC.